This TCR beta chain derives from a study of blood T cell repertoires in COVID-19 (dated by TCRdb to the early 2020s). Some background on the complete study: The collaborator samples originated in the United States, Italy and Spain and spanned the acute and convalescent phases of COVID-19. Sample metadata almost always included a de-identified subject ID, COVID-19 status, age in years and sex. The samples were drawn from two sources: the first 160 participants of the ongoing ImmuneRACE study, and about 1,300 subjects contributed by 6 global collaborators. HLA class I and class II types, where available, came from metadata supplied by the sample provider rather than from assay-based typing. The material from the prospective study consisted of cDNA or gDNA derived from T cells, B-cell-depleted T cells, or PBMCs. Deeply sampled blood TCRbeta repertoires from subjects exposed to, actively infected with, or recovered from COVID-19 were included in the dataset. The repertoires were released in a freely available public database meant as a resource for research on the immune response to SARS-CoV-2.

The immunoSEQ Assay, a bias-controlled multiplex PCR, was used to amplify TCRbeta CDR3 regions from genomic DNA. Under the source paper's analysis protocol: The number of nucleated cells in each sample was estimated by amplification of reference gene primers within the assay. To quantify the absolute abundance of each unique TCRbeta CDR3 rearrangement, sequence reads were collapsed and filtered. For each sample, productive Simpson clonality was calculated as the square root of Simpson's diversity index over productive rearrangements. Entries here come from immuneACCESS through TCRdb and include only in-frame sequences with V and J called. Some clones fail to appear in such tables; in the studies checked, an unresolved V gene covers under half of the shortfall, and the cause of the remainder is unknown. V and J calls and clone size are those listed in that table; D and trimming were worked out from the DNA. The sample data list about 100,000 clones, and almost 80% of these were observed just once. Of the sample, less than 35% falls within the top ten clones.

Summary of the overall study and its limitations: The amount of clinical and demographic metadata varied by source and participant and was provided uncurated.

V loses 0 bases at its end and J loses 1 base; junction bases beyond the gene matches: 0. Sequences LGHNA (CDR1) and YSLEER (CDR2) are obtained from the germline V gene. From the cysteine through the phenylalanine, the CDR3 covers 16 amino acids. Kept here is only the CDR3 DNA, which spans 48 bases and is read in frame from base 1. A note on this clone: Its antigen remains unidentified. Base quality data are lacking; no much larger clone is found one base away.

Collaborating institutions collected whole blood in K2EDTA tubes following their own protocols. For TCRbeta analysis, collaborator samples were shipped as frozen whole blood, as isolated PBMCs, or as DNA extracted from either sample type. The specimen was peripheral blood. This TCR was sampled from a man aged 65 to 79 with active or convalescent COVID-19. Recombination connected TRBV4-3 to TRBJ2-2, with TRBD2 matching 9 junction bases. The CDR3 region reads CASSQETSGNTGELFF. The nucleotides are TGCGCCAGCAGCCAAGAGACTAGCGGGAACACCGGGGAGCTGTTTTTT.